A single T cell receptor beta chain is shown here with its context. Its antigen is as yet unknown. J was trimmed by 4 bases and V by 6 bases; bases with no gene match: 5. This CDR3 is built from 15 residues. CDR1 is MDHEN, CDR2 SYDVKM, per germline. This entry is derived from a study of OX40 agonist ivuxolimab in advanced cancers. Study context: Patients enrolled in dose escalation were diagnosed with hepatocellular carcinoma, melanoma, renal cell or head and neck cancer.

The method was immunoSEQ multiplex PCR; TCRdb's version includes in-frame clones alone and lacks a portion of them. The table lists approximately 69,000 clones, around 90% of them singletons. Study-wide results and limits: The average count of expanded clones was higher among CD8+ T cells than among CD4+.

The sample here was CD4+ or CD8+ T cells sorted from blood, taken in a trial of the OX40 agonist ivuxolimab. The rearrangement joins TRBV28 to TRBJ2-1, with 11 bases identical to TRBD2. The clonotype comes from an adult with an advanced solid tumor such as melanoma, head and neck, liver or kidney cancer. For the CDR3, the DNA is TGTGCCAGCAGCCTACGACTAGCGGGGTACAATGAGCAGTTCTTC. Encoded protein: CASSLRLAGYNEQFF.